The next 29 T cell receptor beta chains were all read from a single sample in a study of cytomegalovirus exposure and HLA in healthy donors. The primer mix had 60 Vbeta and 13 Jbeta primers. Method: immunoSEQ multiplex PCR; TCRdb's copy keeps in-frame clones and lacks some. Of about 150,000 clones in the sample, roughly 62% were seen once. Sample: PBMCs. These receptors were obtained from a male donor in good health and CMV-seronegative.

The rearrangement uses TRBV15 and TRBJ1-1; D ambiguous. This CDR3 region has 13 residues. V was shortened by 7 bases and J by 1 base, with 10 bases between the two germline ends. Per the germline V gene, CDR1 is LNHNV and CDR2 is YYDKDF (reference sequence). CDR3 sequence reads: CATTGAWNTEAFF. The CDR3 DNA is TGTGCCACCACAGGCGCCTGGAACACTGAAGCTTTCTTT.

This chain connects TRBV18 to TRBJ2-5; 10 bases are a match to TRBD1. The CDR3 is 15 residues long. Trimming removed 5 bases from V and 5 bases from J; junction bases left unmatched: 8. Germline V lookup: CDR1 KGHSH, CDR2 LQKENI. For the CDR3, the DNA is TGTGCCAGCTCAGCGAGACAGGGGGCCGAGGAGACCCAGTACTTC. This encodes CASSARQGAEETQYF. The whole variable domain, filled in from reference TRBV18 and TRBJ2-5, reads NAGVMQNPRHLVRRRGQEARLRCSPMKGHSHVYWYRQLPEEGLKFMVYLQKENIIDESGMPKERFSAEFPKEGPSILRIQQVVRGDSAAYFCASSARQGAEETQYFGPGTRLLVL.

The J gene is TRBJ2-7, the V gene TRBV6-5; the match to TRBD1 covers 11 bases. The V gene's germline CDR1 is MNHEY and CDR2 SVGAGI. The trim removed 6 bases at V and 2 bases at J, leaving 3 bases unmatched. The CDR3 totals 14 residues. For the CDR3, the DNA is TGTGCCAGCAGCAGGGACAGGGGGACCTACGAGCAGTACTTC. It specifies CASSRDRGTYEQYF.

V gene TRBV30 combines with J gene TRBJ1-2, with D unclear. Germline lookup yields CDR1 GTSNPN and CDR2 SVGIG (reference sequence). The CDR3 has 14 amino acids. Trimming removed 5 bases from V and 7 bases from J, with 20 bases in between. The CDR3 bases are TGTGCCTGGCTGACCCGGGAGGATATCCTTGGCTACACCTTC. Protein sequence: CAWLTREDILGYTF. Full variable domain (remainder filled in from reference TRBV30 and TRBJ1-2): SQTIHQWPATLVQPVGSPLSLECTVEGTSNPNLYWYRQAAGRGLQLLFYSVGIGQISSEVPQNLSASRPQDRQFILSSKKLLLSDSGFYLCAWLTREDILGYTFGSGTRLTVV.

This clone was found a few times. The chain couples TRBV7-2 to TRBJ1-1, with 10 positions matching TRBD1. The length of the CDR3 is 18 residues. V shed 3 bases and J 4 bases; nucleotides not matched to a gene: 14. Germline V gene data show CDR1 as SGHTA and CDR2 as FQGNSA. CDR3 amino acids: CASSFGDRGRLRGTEAFF. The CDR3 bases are TGTGCCAGCAGCTTTGGAGACAGGGGGCGATTGAGGGGCACTGAAGCTTTCTTT. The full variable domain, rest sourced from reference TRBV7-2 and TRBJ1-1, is GAGVSQSPSNKVTEKGKDVELRCDPISGHTALYWYRQSLGQGLEFLIYFQGNSAPDKSGLPSDRFSAERTGGSVSTLTIQRTQQEDSAVYLCASSFGDRGRLRGTEAFFGQGTRLTVV.

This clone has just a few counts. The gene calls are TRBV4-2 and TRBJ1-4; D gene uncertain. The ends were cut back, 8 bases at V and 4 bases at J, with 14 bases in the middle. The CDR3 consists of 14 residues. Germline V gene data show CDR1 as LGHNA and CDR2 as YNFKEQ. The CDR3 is CASGVLVGNEKLFF. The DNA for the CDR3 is TGTGCCAGCGGAGTATTGGTTGGTAATGAAAAACTGTTTTTT.

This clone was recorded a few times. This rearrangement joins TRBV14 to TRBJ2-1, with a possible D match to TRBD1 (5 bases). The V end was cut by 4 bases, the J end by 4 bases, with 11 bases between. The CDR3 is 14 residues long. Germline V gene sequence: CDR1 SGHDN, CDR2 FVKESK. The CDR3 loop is CASSPYTGYNEQFF. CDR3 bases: TGTGCCAGCAGCCCCTATACAGGATACAATGAGCAGTTCTTC.

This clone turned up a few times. For the CDR3, the DNA is TGTGCCTGGAGCTCACAGGGGGCCACTGAAGCTTTCTTT. This gives the protein CAWSSQGATEAFF. The genes are TRBV30 and TRBJ1-1; 9 nucleotides line up with TRBD1. This CDR3 is built from 13 residues. CDR1 and CDR2 from the germline V gene are GTSNPN and SVGIG (reference sequence). The trim removed 3 bases at V and 4 bases at J, leaving 3 bases unmatched.

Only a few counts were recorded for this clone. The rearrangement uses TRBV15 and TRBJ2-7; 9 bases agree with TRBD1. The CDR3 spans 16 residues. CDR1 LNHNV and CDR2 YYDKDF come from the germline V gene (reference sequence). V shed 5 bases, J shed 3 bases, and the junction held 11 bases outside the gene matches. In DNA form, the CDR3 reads TGTGCCACCAGCCCCGGGACAGGGAAACGGGGCTACGAGCAGTACTTC. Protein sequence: CATSPGTGKRGYEQYF.

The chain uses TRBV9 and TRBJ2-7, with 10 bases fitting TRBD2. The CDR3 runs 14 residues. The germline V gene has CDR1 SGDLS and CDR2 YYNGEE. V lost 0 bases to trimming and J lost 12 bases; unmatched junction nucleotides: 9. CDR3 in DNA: TGTGCCAGCAGCGTAGATACTAGCGGGGATAGAGTGTACTTC. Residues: CASSVDTSGDRVYF.

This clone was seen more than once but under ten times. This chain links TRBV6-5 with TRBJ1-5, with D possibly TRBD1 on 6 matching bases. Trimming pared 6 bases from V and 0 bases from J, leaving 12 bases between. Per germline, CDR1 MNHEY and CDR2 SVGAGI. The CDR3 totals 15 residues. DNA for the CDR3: TGTGCCAGCAGCTCCGGGGGGCATAGCAATCAGCCCCAGCATTTT. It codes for CASSSGGHSNQPQHF.

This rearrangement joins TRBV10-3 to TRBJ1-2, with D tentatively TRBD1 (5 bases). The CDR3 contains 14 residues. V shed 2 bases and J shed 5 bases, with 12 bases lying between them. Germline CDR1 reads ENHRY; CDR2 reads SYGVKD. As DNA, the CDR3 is TGTGCCATCAGTGAGAATGGGGCCCGGTATGGCTACACCTTC. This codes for CAISENGARYGYTF.

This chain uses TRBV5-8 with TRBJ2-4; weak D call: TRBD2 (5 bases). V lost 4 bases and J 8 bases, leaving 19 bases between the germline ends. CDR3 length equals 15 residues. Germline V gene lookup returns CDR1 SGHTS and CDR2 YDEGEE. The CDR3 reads CASSPEGGLLYIQYF. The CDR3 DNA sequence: TGTGCCAGCAGCCCCGAGGGTGGCCTCCTCTACATTCAGTACTTC.

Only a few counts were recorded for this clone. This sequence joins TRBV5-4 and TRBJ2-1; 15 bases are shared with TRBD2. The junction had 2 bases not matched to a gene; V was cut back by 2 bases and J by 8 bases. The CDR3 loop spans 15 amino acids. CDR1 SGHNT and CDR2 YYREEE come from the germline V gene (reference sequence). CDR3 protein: CASSFWTSGGDEQFF. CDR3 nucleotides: TGTGCCAGCAGCTTTTGGACTAGCGGGGGGGATGAGCAGTTCTTC.

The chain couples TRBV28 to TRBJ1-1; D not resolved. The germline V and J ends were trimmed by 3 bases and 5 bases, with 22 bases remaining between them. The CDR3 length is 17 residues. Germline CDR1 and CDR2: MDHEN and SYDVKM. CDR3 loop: CASSFAKGGYLETEAFF. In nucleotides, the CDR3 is TGTGCCAGCAGTTTCGCCAAAGGCGGGTACCTCGAGACTGAAGCTTTCTTT.

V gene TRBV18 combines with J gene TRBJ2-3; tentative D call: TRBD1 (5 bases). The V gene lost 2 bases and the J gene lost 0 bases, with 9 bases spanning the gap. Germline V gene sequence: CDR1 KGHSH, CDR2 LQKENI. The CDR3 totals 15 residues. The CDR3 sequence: CASSPSGPSTDTQYF. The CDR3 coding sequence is TGTGCCAGCTCACCATCAGGGCCTAGCACAGATACGCAGTATTTT.

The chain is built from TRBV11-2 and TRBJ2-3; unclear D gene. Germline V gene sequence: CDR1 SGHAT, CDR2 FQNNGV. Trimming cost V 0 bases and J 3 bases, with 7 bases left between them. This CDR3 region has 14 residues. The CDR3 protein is CASSLDPQTDTQYF. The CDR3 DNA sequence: TGTGCCAGCAGCTTAGATCCGCAGACAGATACGCAGTATTTT.

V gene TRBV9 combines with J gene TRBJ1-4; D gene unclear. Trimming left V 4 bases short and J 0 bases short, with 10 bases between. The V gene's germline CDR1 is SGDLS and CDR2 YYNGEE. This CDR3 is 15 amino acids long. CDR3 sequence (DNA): TGTGCCAGCAGCTCCCGGGGAGCAACTAATGAAAAACTGTTTTTT. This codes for CASSSRGATNEKLFF.

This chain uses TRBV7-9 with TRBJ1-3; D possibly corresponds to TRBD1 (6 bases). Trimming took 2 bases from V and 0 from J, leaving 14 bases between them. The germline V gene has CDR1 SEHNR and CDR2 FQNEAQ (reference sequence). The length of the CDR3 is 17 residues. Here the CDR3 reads CASSLWGTLSSGNTIYF. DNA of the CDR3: TGTGCCAGCAGCTTATGGGGGACATTGAGCTCTGGAAACACCATATATTTT.

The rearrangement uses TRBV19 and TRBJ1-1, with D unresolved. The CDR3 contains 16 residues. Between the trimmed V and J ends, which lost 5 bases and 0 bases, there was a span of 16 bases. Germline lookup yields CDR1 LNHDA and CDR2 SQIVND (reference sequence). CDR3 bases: TGTGCCAGTAGTTCACCTTGGGCGGGCATGAACACTGAAGCTTTCTTT. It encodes CASSSPWAGMNTEAFF.

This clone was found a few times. CDR3 bases: TGCGCCAGCAGCTTCGCAGGGAACTATGGCTACACCTTC. It translates to CASSFAGNYGYTF. The chain uses TRBV5-1 and TRBJ1-2, with D possibly matching TRBD1 (5 bases). The germline V gene has CDR1 SGHRS and CDR2 YFSETQ. The CDR3 consists of 13 residues. V was shortened by 2 bases and J by 2 bases, with 7 bases between the two germline ends. Based on the CDR3 plus reference TRBV5-1 and TRBJ1-2, the full variable domain is KAGVTQTPRYLIKTRGQQVTLSCSPISGHRSVSWYQQTPGQGLQFLFEYFSETQRNKGNFPGRFSGRQFSNSRSEMNVSTLELGDSALYLCASSFAGNYGYTFGSGTRLTVV.

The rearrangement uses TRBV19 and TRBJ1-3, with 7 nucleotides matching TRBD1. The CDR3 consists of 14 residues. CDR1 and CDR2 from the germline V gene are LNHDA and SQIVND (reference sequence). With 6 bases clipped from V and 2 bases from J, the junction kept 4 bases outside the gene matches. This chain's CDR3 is CASRGQGAGNTIYF. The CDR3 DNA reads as TGTGCCAGTAGAGGGCAGGGGGCTGGAAACACCATATATTTT.

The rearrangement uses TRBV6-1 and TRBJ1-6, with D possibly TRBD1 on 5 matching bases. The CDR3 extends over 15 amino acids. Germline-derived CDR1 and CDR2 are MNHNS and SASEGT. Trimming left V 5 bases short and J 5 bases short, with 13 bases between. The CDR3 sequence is CASSLSDRNNSPLHF. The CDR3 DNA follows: TGTGCCAGCAGTCTTTCCGACAGAAATAATTCACCCCTCCACTTT.

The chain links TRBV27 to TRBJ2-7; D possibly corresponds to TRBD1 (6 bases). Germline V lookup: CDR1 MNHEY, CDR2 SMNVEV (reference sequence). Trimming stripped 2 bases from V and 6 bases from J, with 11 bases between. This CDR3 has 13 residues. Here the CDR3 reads CASSLQGRGEQYF. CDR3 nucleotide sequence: TGTGCCAGCAGTTTACAGGGGCGCGGCGAGCAGTACTTC.

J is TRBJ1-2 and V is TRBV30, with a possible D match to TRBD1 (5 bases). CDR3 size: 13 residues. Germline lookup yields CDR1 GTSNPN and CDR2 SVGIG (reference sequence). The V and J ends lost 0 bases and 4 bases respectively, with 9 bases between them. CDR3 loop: CAWSVQGGYGYTF. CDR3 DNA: TGTGCCTGGAGTGTTCAGGGCGGCTATGGCTACACCTTC.

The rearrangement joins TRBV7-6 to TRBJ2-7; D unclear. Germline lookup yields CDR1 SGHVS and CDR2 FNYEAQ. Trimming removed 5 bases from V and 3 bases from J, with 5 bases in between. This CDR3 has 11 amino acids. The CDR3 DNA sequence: TGTGCCAGCAGCCACAGCTACGAGCAGTACTTC. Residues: CASSHSYEQYF.

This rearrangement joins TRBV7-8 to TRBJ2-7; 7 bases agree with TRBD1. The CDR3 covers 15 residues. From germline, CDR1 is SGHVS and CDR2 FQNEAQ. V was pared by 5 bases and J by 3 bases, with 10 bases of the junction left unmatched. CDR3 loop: CASSPLRDSSYEQYF. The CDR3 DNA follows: TGTGCCAGCAGCCCACTCCGGGACAGCAGCTACGAGCAGTACTTC.

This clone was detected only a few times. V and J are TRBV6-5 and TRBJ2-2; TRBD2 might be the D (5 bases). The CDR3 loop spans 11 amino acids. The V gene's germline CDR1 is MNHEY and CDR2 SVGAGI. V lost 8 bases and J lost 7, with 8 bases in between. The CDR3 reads CASFGGGELFF. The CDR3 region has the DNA TGTGCCAGCTTCGGAGGCGGGGAGCTGTTTTTT.

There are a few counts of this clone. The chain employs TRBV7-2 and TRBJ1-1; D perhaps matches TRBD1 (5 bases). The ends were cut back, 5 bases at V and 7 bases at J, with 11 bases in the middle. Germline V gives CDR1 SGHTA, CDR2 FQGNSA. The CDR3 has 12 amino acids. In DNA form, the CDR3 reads TGTGCCAGCAGCCTCTCGACAGTTGAAGCTTTCTTT. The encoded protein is CASSLSTVEAFF.